The sequence of this TCR beta chain was determined in a study of T cell changes during pregnancy in multiple sclerosis. The CDR3 is made up of 14 amino acids. Looked up from germline, CDR1 is SGHRS and CDR2 is YFSETQ. V dropped 7 bases and J dropped 14 bases, with 22 bases sitting between them. TCRdb keeps only in-frame clones here, not all; method: immunoSEQ multiplex PCR. Of 60,000 to 75,000 clones detected, roughly 93% appear once; the ten largest clones hold roughly 1.4%. A few counts support this clone. This sample comprised peripheral blood, obtained in the third trimester of pregnancy. The rearrangement links TRBV5-1 to TRBJ1-6; TRBD1 is a possible D gene (6 bases). The clonotype originates from a female donor with multiple sclerosis, enrolled in a pregnancy study. CDR3 loop: CASFLGTGTATLHF. CDR3 sequence (DNA): TGCGCCAGCTTCCTTGGTACAGGGACGGCAACCCTCCACTTT.